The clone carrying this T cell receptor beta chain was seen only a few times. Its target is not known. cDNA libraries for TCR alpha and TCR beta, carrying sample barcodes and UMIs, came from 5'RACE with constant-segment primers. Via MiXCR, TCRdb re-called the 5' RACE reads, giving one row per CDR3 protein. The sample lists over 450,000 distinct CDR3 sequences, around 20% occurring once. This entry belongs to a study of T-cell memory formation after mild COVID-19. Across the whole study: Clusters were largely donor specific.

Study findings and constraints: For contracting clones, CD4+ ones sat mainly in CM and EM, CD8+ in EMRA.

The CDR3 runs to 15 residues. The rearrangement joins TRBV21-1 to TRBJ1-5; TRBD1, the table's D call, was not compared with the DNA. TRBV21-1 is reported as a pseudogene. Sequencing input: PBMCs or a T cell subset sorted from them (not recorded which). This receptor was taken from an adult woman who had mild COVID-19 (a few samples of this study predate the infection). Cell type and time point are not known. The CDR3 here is CASRDRTDSNQPQHF. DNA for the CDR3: TGTGCCAGCAGAGACAGGACGGATAGCAATCAGCCCCAGCATTTT.